The 10 T cell receptor beta chains presented below share a single source sample, sequenced in a study of T cell repertoires in cytomegalovirus infection. MiXCR was run by TCRdb on the reads, yielding one entry per CDR3 protein. The sample includes 450,000 to 650,000 distinct CDR3 sequences, about 25% of them seen just once. The sequencing sample was made of PBMCs. The source of these receptors is a human donor in good health (CMV status not recorded). Some clones in this sample may be carry-over from other donors' samples.

This clonotype was observed many times. The rearrangement links TRBV12-3 or TRBV12-4 to TRBJ2-2; TRBD2 aligns across 7 bases. Unmatched junction bases numbered 3, after V lost 3 bases and J lost 5 bases. This CDR3 contains 14 residues. The CDR3 reads CASSLGGGTGELFF. The CDR3 region has the DNA TGTGCCAGCAGTTTGGGGGGAGGGACCGGGGAGCTGTTTTTT.

In its sample, this clonotype was seen many times. The rearrangement uses TRBV7-8 and TRBJ1-5; D uncertain. CDR1 and CDR2 (germline): SGHVS, FQNEAQ. The CDR3 totals 16 residues. Deletions cut 3 bases from V and 7 bases from J, with 19 bases between. The CDR3 nucleotides read TGTGCCAGCAGCTTGGAACAACCGGGCCCAAAACAGCCCCAGCATTTT. Its protein product is CASSLEQPGPKQPQHF.

This clonotype has a handful of counts. DNA of the CDR3: TGTGCCAGCAGTCGATTCCCGACAGGGCCAACCTACAATGAGCAGTTCTTC. Its translation is CASSRFPTGPTYNEQFF. The V gene is TRBV28, the J gene TRBJ2-1; 7 positions match TRBD1. This CDR3 spans 17 amino acids. J lost 2 bases, V lost 5 bases, and 12 bases had no gene match. Germline assignment: CDR1 MDHEN and CDR2 SYDVKM.

The V and J genes are TRBV7-2 and TRBJ2-1; D remains unclear. This CDR3 has 15 residues. The germline V and J ends were trimmed by 5 bases and 1 base, with 12 bases remaining between them. The germline V gene encodes CDR1 SGHTA and CDR2 FQGNSA. CDR3 DNA: TGTGCCAGCAGCCCCAACGGGCAGTCCTACAATGAGCAGTTCTTC. Translated: CASSPNGQSYNEQFF.

Concerning this clonotype itself: A much more abundant neighbour one base away suggests this may be a read error. This chain joins TRBV7-3 and TRBJ2-2; 9 bases line up with TRBD1. From germline, CDR1 is SGHTA and CDR2 FQGTGA. The junction had 10 bases not matched to a gene; V was cut back by 5 bases and J by 6 bases. The CDR3 runs to 16 residues. For the CDR3, the DNA is TGTGCCAGCAGCCCAACCGGGACAGGGATCGCCGGGGAGCTGTTTTTT. The encoded protein is CASSPTGTGIAGELFF.

This clonotype was counted at least ten times. V gene TRBV7-8 combines with J gene TRBJ1-3, with no clear D. The CDR3 runs 13 residues. Germline V gene sequence: CDR1 SGHVS, CDR2 FQNEAQ. Trimming took 0 bases from V and 6 from J, leaving 6 bases between them. CDR3 in DNA: TGTGCCAGCAGCTTAGCCGGGGAAAACACCATATATTTT. This encodes CASSLAGENTIYF.

This clonotype has just a few counts. This chain connects TRBV20-1 to TRBJ2-7; 8 bases are a match to TRBD2. J was trimmed by 7 bases and V by 3 bases; bases with no gene match: 11. This CDR3 is 14 amino acids long. From germline, CDR1 is DFQATT and CDR2 SNEGSKA (reference sequence). In nucleotides, the CDR3 is TGCAGTGCTAGTAATGCGGGGGGACCTACGGAGCAGTACGTC. Translation: CSASNAGGPTEQYV.

This clonotype was picked up many times. The chain is built from TRBV6-5 and TRBJ2-1; TRBD2 agrees at 10 bases. Germline trimming cut 6 bases from V and 7 bases from J; bases unmatched to any gene: 12. The CDR3 length is 16 residues. Germline CDR1 reads MNHEY; CDR2 reads SVGAGI. CDR3 sequence: CASRDLLAGKENEQFF. The CDR3 DNA is TGTGCCAGCAGGGACCTACTAGCGGGAAAAGAAAATGAGCAGTTCTTC.

V gene TRBV20-1 combines with J gene TRBJ1-1, with 12 nucleotides matching TRBD1. J gave up 3 bases and V 0 bases, and 14 bases lay outside the gene matches. Germline loops: CDR1 DFQATT, CDR2 SNEGSKA (reference sequence). This CDR3 has 19 residues. CDR3: CSARDQSFGTGGRDTEAFF. CDR3 sequence (DNA): TGCAGTGCTAGAGATCAGAGCTTTGGGACAGGGGGCCGGGACACTGAAGCTTTCTTT.

The chain uses TRBV20-1 and TRBJ2-4, with D maybe TRBD2 (7 bases). Germline V gives CDR1 DFQATT, CDR2 SNEGSKA (reference sequence). V lost 4 bases, J lost 8 bases, and 12 bases lay in between. This CDR3 comprises 12 residues. CDR3 protein: CSATRGGDIQYF. CDR3 DNA: TGCAGTGCTACGAGGGGGGGGGACATTCAGTACTTC.